Below are 32 T cell receptor beta chains sequenced from a single sample in a study of T-cell memory formation after mild COVID-19. One entry per CDR3 protein, called by TCRdb with MiXCR from the 5' RACE reads. The repertoire holds approximately 350,000 distinct CDR3 sequences, with around 30% as singletons. The specimen was PBMCs or a T cell subset sorted from them (not recorded which). Receptors originate from an adult woman who had mild COVID-19 (a few samples of this study predate the infection). Cell type and time point are not known.

This clonotype has a handful of counts. The chain links TRBV6-1 to TRBJ2-3; 14 positions match TRBD2. CDR1 and CDR2 (germline): MNHNS, SASEGT. This CDR3 region has 19 residues. The J segment lost 0 bases and the V segment lost 7 bases, leaving 12 bases of the junction unmatched. The CDR3 here is CASIFSGTSGSYSTDTQYF. CDR3 sequence (DNA): TGTGCCAGCATATTCTCCGGGACTAGCGGGAGTTATAGCACAGATACGCAGTATTTT.

The rearrangement joins TRBV4-1 to TRBJ1-5; 8 positions agree with TRBD1. V lost 1 base, J lost 7 bases, and 9 bases stayed unmatched. The CDR3 covers 16 residues. Germline values: CDR1 MGHRA, CDR2 YSYEKL. For the CDR3, the DNA is TGCGCCAGCAGCCAAGGCCAGGACAGGGCATTCCAGCCCCAGCATTTT. Amino acids: CASSQGQDRAFQPQHF.

This clonotype has a count of ten or more. At one end, the junction sequence differs from germline, possibly due to a read error. The V gene is TRBV5-1, the J gene TRBJ2-7; 8 bases line up with TRBD1. There are 13 residues in the CDR3. CDR1 is SGHRS, CDR2 YFSETQ, per germline. For the CDR3, the DNA is TGTGCCAGCAGTTTGGACAGGGCCTACGAGCAGTACTTC. Translated: CASSLDRAYEQYF.

This chain uses TRBV5-1 with TRBJ1-2, with 9 positions matching TRBD1. The germline gives CDR1 SGHRS, CDR2 YFSETQ. Unmatched junction bases numbered 14, after V lost 4 bases and J lost 4 bases. The CDR3 runs 17 residues. The CDR3 DNA reads TGCGCCAGCAGCCACGATCCGAACAGGGGGCATGTCTATGGCTACACCTTC. Translated, it gives CASSHDPNRGHVYGYTF.

This chain uses TRBV5-1 with TRBJ1-5; the match to TRBD1 covers 10 bases. Germline-derived CDR1 and CDR2 are SGHRS and YFSETQ. V shed 5 bases and J 6 bases; nucleotides not matched to a gene: 8. This CDR3 has 15 residues. The chain's CDR3 is CASSLGTGEVQPQHF. DNA for the CDR3: TGCGCCAGCAGTCTCGGGACAGGGGAGGTTCAGCCCCAGCATTTT.

The genes are TRBV5-1 and TRBJ1-2; 10 bases map to TRBD1. V trimming: 2 bases; J trimming: 8 bases; junction bases outside the gene matches: 6. Germline assignment: CDR1 SGHRS and CDR2 YFSETQ. The CDR3 is made up of 14 amino acids. The CDR3 protein is CASSFSGTGDGYTF. Written as DNA, the CDR3 is TGCGCCAGCAGCTTCTCCGGGACAGGGGACGGCTACACCTTC.

This chain uses TRBV15 with TRBJ1-2; TRBD1 might be the D (6 bases). Germline V CDR1 and CDR2: LNHNV, YYDKDF (reference sequence). With 5 bases removed from V and 0 bases from J, the gap between germline ends came to 10 bases. The CDR3 sequence is 14 residues long. CDR3 nucleotide sequence: TGTGCCACCAGCCTGGGACACCCTAACTATGGCTACACCTTC. Protein product: CATSLGHPNYGYTF.

This clonotype appeared a few times. The rearrangement joins TRBV7-9 to TRBJ2-7; possibly TRBD1 for D (6 bases). The CDR3 length is 16 residues. V was cut by 6 bases and J by 1 base, with 19 bases left in between. Germline loops: CDR1 SEHNR, CDR2 FQNEAQ (reference sequence). CDR3 in DNA: TGTGCCAGCAGACATAGTCTTAGACAGGCATCCTACGAGCAGTACTTC. Translation: CASRHSLRQASYEQYF.

This clonotype has just a few counts. V and J are TRBV7-8 and TRBJ2-1; D unclear. The V gene's germline CDR1 is SGHVS and CDR2 FQNEAQ. The CDR3 sequence is 13 residues long. The V end lost 0 bases, the J end lost 6 bases, and 6 bases lay between the germline ends. For the CDR3, the DNA is TGTGCCAGCAGCTTAGCAGAACCCAATGAGCAGTTCTTC. The encoded protein is CASSLAEPNEQFF.

The sample holds many counts of this clonotype. The CDR3 loop reads CSAGKLAGQYEQYF. For the CDR3, the DNA is TGCAGTGCTGGGAAGTTAGCAGGGCAATACGAGCAGTACTTC. J is TRBJ2-7 and V is TRBV20-1; the D gene is possibly TRBD1 (5 bases). Trimming stripped 5 bases from V and 4 bases from J, with 18 bases between. Germline values: CDR1 DFQATT, CDR2 SNEGSKA (reference sequence). The CDR3 contains 14 residues.

The rearrangement links TRBV6-6 to TRBJ1-1; 12 positions match TRBD1. CDR1 and CDR2 (germline): MNHNY, SVGAGI (reference sequence). CDR3 length equals 15 residues. The J segment lost 6 bases and the V segment lost 0 bases, leaving 2 bases of the junction unmatched. CDR3 sequence reads: CASSYSGQGASEAFF. The CDR3 DNA is TGTGCCAGCAGTTACTCGGGACAGGGGGCGTCTGAAGCTTTCTTT.

In its sample, this clonotype was seen many times. The V gene is TRBV5-1, the J gene TRBJ1-6; 7 bases line up with TRBD1. CDR1 is SGHRS, CDR2 YFSETQ, per germline. CDR3 length equals 14 residues. V lost 4 bases to trimming and J lost 5 bases; unmatched junction nucleotides: 3. For the CDR3, the DNA is TGCGCCAGCAGCACGGGACAGAATAATTCACCCCTCCACTTT. Its translation: CASSTGQNNSPLHF. Supplemented by reference TRBV5-1 and TRBJ1-6, the full variable domain reads KAGVTQTPRYLIKTRGQQVTLSCSPISGHRSVSWYQQTPGQGLQFLFEYFSETQRNKGNFPGRFSGRQFSNSRSEMNVSTLELGDSALYLCASSTGQNNSPLHFGNGTRLTVT.

V and J are TRBV25-1 and TRBJ1-6; 11 nucleotides match TRBD1. Losses at the gene ends were 6 bases for V and 9 bases for J; bases not matched to a gene: 7. The germline V gene has CDR1 MGHDK and CDR2 SYGVNS. The CDR3 runs 15 residues. This CDR3 is CASSLGTGGISPLHF. CDR3 DNA sequence: TGTGCCAGCAGCCTTGGGACAGGGGGAATTTCACCCCTCCACTTT.

J is TRBJ2-5 and V is TRBV28; 15 bases align to TRBD2. Germline trimming cut 6 bases from V and 5 bases from J; bases unmatched to any gene: 10. The length of the CDR3 is 17 residues. Germline loops: CDR1 MDHEN, CDR2 SYDVKM. The CDR3 loop is CASSPPGLAGGYETQYF. CDR3 DNA: TGTGCCAGCAGCCCCCCGGGACTAGCGGGAGGCTATGAGACCCAGTACTTC.

The chain carries TRBV18 and TRBJ2-6; a weak D match, TRBD1 (5 bases). Deletions cut 4 bases from V and 0 bases from J, with 13 bases between. The CDR3 is 17 amino acids. Per the germline V gene, CDR1 is KGHSH and CDR2 is LQKENI. The CDR3 bases are TGTGCCAGCTCACAAATGACAGCACGCTCTGGGGCCAACGTCCTGACTTTC. It specifies CASSQMTARSGANVLTF.

This clonotype was counted between two and nine times. The rearrangement links TRBV12-3 or TRBV12-4 to TRBJ2-2; D remains unclear. V was trimmed by 6 bases and J by 6 bases, leaving 14 bases between them. The CDR3 has 14 amino acids. This CDR3 reads CASRSPQESGELFF. The CDR3 bases are TGTGCCAGCAGATCGCCTCAGGAGTCCGGGGAGCTGTTTTTT.

V gene TRBV10-3 combines with J gene TRBJ2-7; 7 nucleotides line up with TRBD1. This CDR3 has 13 amino acids. The J segment lost 5 bases and the V segment lost 8 bases, leaving 9 bases of the junction unmatched. Germline CDR1 reads ENHRY; CDR2 reads SYGVKD. CDR3 nucleotide sequence: TGTGCCATCGGGACAGCGGTTGTCCACGAGCAGTACTTC. Translating gives CAIGTAVVHEQYF.

This clonotype was detected a few times. The CDR3 bases are TGTGCCACCAGCAGAGAGGGGTCATCCTACAATGAGCAGTTCTTC. Protein: CATSREGSSYNEQFF. The V gene is TRBV15, the J gene TRBJ2-1, with no clear D. Germline CDR1 reads LNHNV; CDR2 reads YYDKDF (reference sequence). Between the trimmed V and J ends, which lost 0 bases and 1 base, there was a span of 7 bases. The CDR3 is made up of 15 amino acids.

V and J are TRBV5-1 and TRBJ2-1, with TRBD2 identical over 12 bases. There are 16 residues in the CDR3. Germline loops: CDR1 SGHRS, CDR2 YFSETQ. V shed 4 bases, J shed 10 bases, and the junction held 12 bases outside the gene matches. As DNA, the CDR3 is TGCGCCAGCAGCCTTAAAGTGGGACTAGCGGGCGGCGAGCAGTTCTTC. This encodes CASSLKVGLAGGEQFF. Full variable domain (outside the CDR3, taken from reference TRBV5-1 and TRBJ2-1): KAGVTQTPRYLIKTRGQQVTLSCSPISGHRSVSWYQQTPGQGLQFLFEYFSETQRNKGNFPGRFSGRQFSNSRSEMNVSTLELGDSALYLCASSLKVGLAGGEQFFGPGTRLTVL.

This clonotype has a handful of counts. The rearrangement links TRBV12-3 or TRBV12-4 to TRBJ1-1; no firm D call. V lost 8 bases, J lost 7 bases, and 11 bases lay in between. The CDR3 consists of 11 residues. For the CDR3, the DNA is TGTGCCAGCGGGGTGGCAGGTGAAGCTTTCTTT. It specifies CASGVAGEAFF.

The V and J genes are TRBV7-8 and TRBJ2-2; tentatively, D is TRBD1 (5 bases). This CDR3 has 17 residues. V lost 5 bases and J 0 bases, leaving 16 bases between the germline ends. The V gene's germline CDR1 is SGHVS and CDR2 FQNEAQ. The chain's CDR3 is CASSPSPGHTNTGELFF. The CDR3 DNA follows: TGTGCCAGCAGCCCTAGTCCCGGACACACGAACACCGGGGAGCTGTTTTTT.

The table lists this clonotype with a few counts. This chain connects TRBV4-1 to TRBJ2-5, with D unresolved. The germline gives CDR1 MGHRA, CDR2 YSYEKL. The V and J ends lost 4 bases and 5 bases respectively, with 14 bases between them. The CDR3 runs 14 residues. The CDR3 reads CASSRVSHRETQYF. CDR3 DNA: TGCGCCAGCAGCCGAGTTAGTCATCGCGAGACCCAGTACTTC.

The rearrangement links TRBV20-1 to TRBJ2-7; D possibly corresponds to TRBD2 (5 bases). In germline, CDR1 is DFQATT, CDR2 SNEGSKA (reference sequence). There are 16 residues in the CDR3. Trimming stripped 5 bases from V and 0 bases from J, with 20 bases between. The CDR3 here is CSARPLGAASSYEQYF. CDR3 in DNA: TGCAGTGCTCGCCCCCTGGGAGCGGCGAGCTCCTACGAGCAGTACTTC.

This clonotype was recorded a few times. The chain links TRBV29-1 to TRBJ2-3, with D perhaps matching TRBD1 (6 bases). V shed 3 bases and J shed 0 bases, with 7 bases lying between them. The CDR3 consists of 13 residues. Germline-derived CDR1 and CDR2 are SQVTM and ANQGSEA. The DNA of the CDR3 is TGCAGCGTTGAGGACAGAAGCACAGATACGCAGTATTTT. Protein product: CSVEDRSTDTQYF.

The chain links TRBV4-3 to TRBJ2-5; no reliable D call. Trimming cost V 1 base and J 1 base, with 4 bases left between them. The CDR3 is 13 amino acids. Germline V gives CDR1 LGHNA, CDR2 YSLEER. CDR3 sequence reads: CASSQGSQETQYF. CDR3 nucleotides: TGCGCCAGCAGCCAAGGGAGCCAAGAGACCCAGTACTTC.

This clonotype was counted between two and nine times. The chain uses TRBV5-1 and TRBJ2-6; D ambiguous. CDR1 and CDR2 from the germline V gene are SGHRS and YFSETQ. V lost 0 bases, J lost 9 bases, and 10 bases lay in between. The CDR3 covers 14 residues. CDR3: CASSLGVLDNVLTF. The DNA of the CDR3 is TGCGCCAGCAGCTTGGGGGTCCTGGACAACGTCCTGACTTTC.

This sequence joins TRBV5-1 and TRBJ2-2; perhaps TRBD2 as D (6 bases). The CDR3 length is 15 residues. Looked up from germline, CDR1 is SGHRS and CDR2 is YFSETQ. Deletions cut 1 base from V and 3 bases from J, with 10 bases between. CDR3 DNA sequence: TGCGCCAGCAGCTTGAGGAGGGCGGACACCGGGGAGCTGTTTTTT. Encoded protein: CASSLRRADTGELFF.

The chain couples TRBV5-1 to TRBJ2-7; D is ambiguous. The CDR3 contains 14 residues. The germline V and J ends were trimmed by 2 bases and 0 bases, with 9 bases remaining between them. Germline V lookup: CDR1 SGHRS, CDR2 YFSETQ. CDR3 sequence reads: CASSFESRSYEQYF. CDR3 bases: TGCGCCAGCAGCTTTGAAAGCCGCTCCTACGAGCAGTACTTC.

This clonotype was counted a few times. This chain links TRBV24-1 with TRBJ1-5; tentatively, D is TRBD1 (5 bases). V lost 1 base and J lost 10, with 10 bases in between. CDR1 KGHDR and CDR2 SFDVKD come from the germline V gene. This CDR3 has 13 residues. The CDR3 loop is CATSDFGGKPQHF. CDR3 DNA: TGTGCCACCAGTGATTTTGGGGGAAAACCCCAGCATTTT.

The chain employs TRBV15 and TRBJ2-5, with 10 bases fitting TRBD2. The CDR3 has 15 amino acids. Per germline, CDR1 LNHNV and CDR2 YYDKDF (reference sequence). V gave up 6 bases and J gave up 5 bases; unmatched junction bases: 9. The CDR3 bases are TGTGCCACCAGATACAGGGGACTAGCGAGGGAGACCCAGTACTTC. Translated, it gives CATRYRGLARETQYF.

The chain recombines TRBV27 with TRBJ2-4; TRBD1 aligns across 7 bases. The V and J ends lost 6 bases and 4 bases, in that order; junction bases with no gene match: 12. The CDR3 length is 16 residues. CDR1 and CDR2 from the germline V gene are MNHEY and SMNVEV (reference sequence). CDR3 coding DNA: TGTGCCAGCAGCTGGGGAAGGGGGACAGTAAAAAACATTCAGTACTTC. Its translation: CASSWGRGTVKNIQYF.

The chain carries TRBV7-2 and TRBJ1-2; 8 nucleotides line up with TRBD1. Trimming at V came to 5 bases and at J to 3 bases, leaving 5 bases not matched to a gene. Germline V gives CDR1 SGHTA, CDR2 FQGNSA. The CDR3 runs to 14 residues. The CDR3 spells CASSHQTGDYGYTF. CDR3 sequence (DNA): TGTGCCAGCAGCCACCAGACAGGGGACTATGGCTACACCTTC.